This T cell receptor beta chain was sequenced in a study of T cell repertoires in cytomegalovirus infection. TCRdb ran MiXCR on the reads and lists one entry per CDR3 protein. The sample yields 230,000 or so distinct CDR3 sequences, about a sixth seen once. This clonotype occurred many times. Its antigen is unknown. From germline, CDR1 is DFQATT and CDR2 SNEGSKA (reference sequence). This CDR3 spans 19 amino acids. J gave up 10 bases and V 0 bases, and 19 bases lay outside the gene matches. Broader study findings: The ex vivo response was dominated by HLA-C-restricted CMV-specific TCR beta clonotypes. Summed frequency of shared TCR beta families picked out CMV carriers who also had the relevant HLA.

The receptor was isolated from a human donor in good health (CMV status not recorded). Some clones in this sample may be carry-over from other donors' samples. The specimen was CD8+ T cells from PBMCs. This chain uses TRBV20-1 with TRBJ1-6, with 9 bases that match TRBD1. The CDR3 loop is CSARDTGTGKPTMGSPLHF. CDR3 DNA: TGCAGTGCTAGAGATACCGGGACAGGGAAGCCCACCATGGGATCACCCCTCCACTTT.